The source of this T cell receptor beta chain is a study of blood T cell repertoires in COVID-19 (TCRdb year 2020). Broadly, across the study: Collaborator samples came from the United States, Italy and Spain and covered acute and convalescent phases of COVID-19. Where HLA class I and class II types were available, the types were taken from metadata supplied by the sample provider, not from assay-based typing. Sample metadata almost always included a de-identified subject ID, COVID-19 status, age in years and sex. The material from the prospective study consisted of cDNA or gDNA derived from T cells, B-cell-depleted T cells, or PBMCs. The repertoires were made available in a free public database intended to serve as a resource for research on the immune response to SARS-CoV-2. The dataset comprised deeply sampled blood TCRbeta repertoires from subjects exposed to, actively infected with, or recovered from COVID-19. The samples were drawn from the first 160 participants of the ongoing ImmuneRACE study and from 1,254 subjects provided by 6 global collaborators. Broader findings and caveats from the paper: Clinical and demographic metadata were provided uncurated, with the amount varying by source and participant.

Each collaborating institution followed its own protocols to collect whole blood in K2EDTA tubes. For TCRbeta analysis, collaborators shipped samples in one of three forms: frozen whole blood, isolated PBMCs, or DNA extracted from either of those sample types. In regard to this clone: Its cognate antigen has yet to be identified. Base qualities are missing; no much larger clone stands one base away.

The immunoSEQ Assay, a bias-controlled multiplex PCR, was used to amplify TCRbeta CDR3 regions from genomic DNA. On the authors' methods: The number of nucleated cells in each sample was estimated by amplification of reference gene primers within the assay. Sequence reads were collapsed and filtered to measure the absolute abundance of every unique TCRbeta CDR3 rearrangement. For each sample, productive Simpson clonality was calculated by taking the square root of Simpson's diversity index across productive rearrangements. In its TCRdb copy, this immuneACCESS table keeps in-frame sequences only and misses some clones. Where compared with another copy, unresolved V genes explain less than half of these, and the others have no known cause. V and J calls and clone size are given by that table; D and trimming were obtained from the DNA. This sample is represented by roughly 50,000 clones; about four fifths of them were singletons. Approximately 4.9% of the sample belongs to the ten largest clones.

The V and J ends are trimmed by 3 bases and 1 base, leaving 7 bases between them. Reading the germline V gene (reference sequence) gives CDR1 SEHNR and CDR2 FQNEAQ. Taken from cysteine to phenylalanine, the CDR3 has 14 residues. Left in the record is the CDR3 DNA by itself, 42 bases read in frame from the first base. The rearrangement combines TRBV7-9 with TRBJ1-3; no D gene can be assigned with confidence. This sequence was found in a woman aged 60 to 75 with acute or convalescent COVID-19. The sample comprised peripheral blood. The CDR3 reads as follows: CASSLSVSGNTIYF. The DNA sequence is TGTGCCAGCAGCTTGAGCGTTTCTGGAAACACCATATATTTT.